Listed here are 21 T cell receptor beta chains from one sample, sequenced in a study of blood T cell repertoires in COVID-19. Assay: immunoSEQ multiplex PCR; the TCRdb copy retains only in-frame clones and omits some. The repertoire has 300,000 or so clones, 90% of them found once; the top ten carry more than 0.95%. The sample was PBMCs or T cells enriched from blood (not recorded which). These receptors were obtained from a woman younger than 45 who had recovered from COVID-19.

The CDR3 protein is CASLDGIRDTEAFF. The CDR3 nucleotides are TGTGCCAGTCTGGACGGGATACGGGACACTGAAGCTTTCTTT. The chain carries TRBV19 and TRBJ1-1; D is unclear. CDR3 length: 14 residues. Trimming pared 8 bases from V and 3 bases from J, leaving 16 bases between. Per germline, CDR1 LNHDA and CDR2 SQIVND (reference sequence).

The V call is TRBV5-6, the J call TRBJ2-2, with 13 bases lining up with TRBD2. This CDR3 has 15 amino acids. The V gene's germline CDR1 is SGHDT and CDR2 YYEEEE. V lost 3 bases, J lost 5 bases, and 1 base stayed unmatched. The CDR3 DNA follows: TGTGCCAGCAGCTCGGGACTAGCGGGAACCGGGGAGCTGTTTTTT. Translated: CASSSGLAGTGELFF.

The V and J genes are TRBV28 and TRBJ2-3; D unresolved. From germline, CDR1 is MDHEN and CDR2 SYDVKM. The CDR3 spans 16 residues. The germline V and J ends were trimmed by 8 bases and 2 bases, with 20 bases remaining between them. CDR3 in DNA: TGTGCCAGCCGCTTGGCCAGGAACCAACTCACAGATACGCAGTATTTT. Residues: CASRLARNQLTDTQYF.

This clone was seen a single time. The chain couples TRBV21-1 to TRBJ2-7; the table's D gene call, TRBD2, was not cross checked with the DNA. TRBV21-1 is noted as a pseudogene. There are 16 residues in the CDR3. In DNA, the CDR3 is TGTGCCAGCAGACTTAAGCGGGCCGGGAGCTCCTACGAGCAGTACTTC. This codes for CASRLKRAGSSYEQYF.

J is TRBJ2-3 and V is TRBV7-9; D is possibly TRBD2 (7 bases). Germline assignment: CDR1 SEHNR and CDR2 FQNEAQ (reference sequence). The CDR3 runs to 14 residues. The V end was cut by 3 bases, the J end by 6 bases, with 13 bases between. DNA of the CDR3: TGTGCCAGCAGCTTTCGGACGGGGGGCGATACGCAGTATTTT. It codes for CASSFRTGGDTQYF.

The rearrangement joins TRBV18 to TRBJ2-4, with D possibly matching TRBD1 (5 bases). V dropped 0 bases and J dropped 5 bases, with 11 bases sitting between them. Germline CDR1 KGHSH, CDR2 LQKENI. The CDR3 runs to 15 residues. The DNA of the CDR3 is TGTGCCAGCTCACCACCTAGGACATTGGAAAACATTCAGTACTTC. Translation: CASSPPRTLENIQYF.

The chain links TRBV24-1 to TRBJ2-5; 11 bases are a match to TRBD2. With 0 bases clipped from V and 5 bases from J, the junction kept 1 base outside the gene matches. Germline loops: CDR1 KGHDR, CDR2 SFDVKD. This CDR3 comprises 15 residues. The CDR3 DNA reads TGTGCCACCAGTGATTTGTCTAGCGGGGGGGAGACCCAGTACTTC. It is translated as CATSDLSSGGETQYF.

This rearrangement joins TRBV28 to TRBJ1-5, with 7 bases matching TRBD1. After removal of 6 bases from V and 5 bases from J, the junction contained 7 bases not matched to a gene. This CDR3 contains 14 residues. The germline CDR1 and CDR2 sequences are MDHEN and SYDVKM. The CDR3 bases are TGTGCCAGCAGAACCGACAGGGTGGATCAGCCCCAGCATTTT. Protein product: CASRTDRVDQPQHF.

A few counts support this clone. This chain links TRBV9 with TRBJ1-2; D is ambiguous. Trimming shortened V by 0 bases and J by 1 base, and 13 bases separated the two germline ends. Germline values: CDR1 SGDLS, CDR2 YYNGEE. The CDR3 is 16 residues long. The CDR3 sequence: CASSVGAVVNNYGYTF. CDR3 in DNA: TGTGCCAGCAGCGTAGGGGCTGTGGTAAATAACTATGGCTACACCTTC.

The sample holds one count of this clone. The gene calls are TRBV19 and TRBJ2-2; a possible D gene is TRBD1 (6 bases). Germline CDR1 is LNHDA and CDR2 is SQIVND (reference sequence). V was pared by 0 bases and J by 4 bases, with 9 bases between. The CDR3 contains 15 residues. The CDR3 loop reads CASSIEAGVTGELFF. CDR3 DNA: TGTGCCAGTAGTATAGAGGCAGGGGTCACCGGGGAGCTGTTTTTT.

V is TRBV7-9 and J is TRBJ1-2; weak D call: TRBD1 (5 bases). In germline, CDR1 is SEHNR, CDR2 FQNEAQ (reference sequence). V was cut by 5 bases and J by 4 bases, with 11 bases left in between. The CDR3 extends over 13 amino acids. The CDR3 nucleotides read TGTGCCAGCAGCGAAAGGGGCGGCTATGGCTACACCTTC. Translation gives CASSERGGYGYTF.

This rearrangement joins TRBV28 to TRBJ1-1; D gene uncertain. The CDR3 consists of 12 residues. In germline, CDR1 is MDHEN, CDR2 SYDVKM. Trimming pared 2 bases from V and 11 bases from J, leaving 12 bases between. CDR3 amino acids: CASSLIAMRAFF. In DNA, the CDR3 is TGTGCCAGCAGTTTAATAGCCATGAGGGCTTTCTTT.

In its sample, this clone was seen once. The chain recombines TRBV28 with TRBJ1-4; TRBD1 aligns across 8 bases. This CDR3 spans 17 amino acids. CDR1 MDHEN and CDR2 SYDVKM come from the germline V gene. The ends lost 5 bases at V and 0 bases at J; junction bases unmatched: 8. CDR3 bases: TGTGCCAGCAGTCCTGGACAGGGAGTGTCAACTAATGAAAAACTGTTTTTT. Translating gives CASSPGQGVSTNEKLFF.

The V gene is TRBV10-3, the J gene TRBJ2-7; TRBD2 matches at 9 bases. This CDR3 comprises 15 residues. Germline V lookup: CDR1 ENHRY, CDR2 SYGVKD. V lost 4 bases to trimming and J lost 2 bases; unmatched junction nucleotides: 6. In DNA, the CDR3 is TGTGCCATCAGTGCTTCTAGCGGGATTACCTACGAGCAGTACTTC. Translation: CAISASSGITYEQYF.

This chain links TRBV27 with TRBJ2-2; TRBD2 is a possible D gene (5 bases). CDR1 and CDR2 from the germline V gene are MNHEY and SMNVEV (reference sequence). Trimming cost V 0 bases and J 7 bases, with 6 bases left between them. The CDR3 sequence is 13 residues long. The CDR3 here is CASSLSRDGELFF. For the CDR3, the DNA is TGTGCCAGCAGTTTATCGAGGGACGGGGAGCTGTTTTTT.

The chain recombines TRBV2 with TRBJ2-1, with 7 nucleotides matching TRBD2. Germline CDR1 reads SNHLY; CDR2 reads FYNNEI. The V segment lost 3 bases and the J segment 1 base; nucleotides outside the gene matches: 6. CDR3 length: 16 residues. The DNA of the CDR3 is TGTGCCAGCAGTGATCGGGTTAGCGGGTCCTACAATGAGCAGTTCTTC. It translates to CASSDRVSGSYNEQFF.

The genes are TRBV7-9 and TRBJ1-5, with D possibly TRBD1 on 5 matching bases. Germline CDR1 SEHNR, CDR2 FQNEAQ (reference sequence). The CDR3 totals 12 residues. The V end was cut by 5 bases, the J end by 6 bases, with 8 bases between. The CDR3 DNA follows: TGTGCCAGCAGCATCGGGGGTCAGCCCCAGCATTTT. It encodes CASSIGGQPQHF.

This clone appeared a few times. The chain's CDR3 is CAIQRRRGSGEAFF. As DNA, the CDR3 is TGTGCCATCCAGAGGCGCAGGGGGAGCGGTGAAGCTTTCTTT. The chain links TRBV28 to TRBJ1-1; 7 bases are shared with TRBD1. This CDR3 region has 14 residues. CDR1 and CDR2 (germline): MDHEN, SYDVKM. The junction had 15 bases not matched to a gene; V was cut back by 10 bases and J by 7 bases. The full variable domain, its missing parts supplied by reference TRBV28 and TRBJ1-1, is DVKVTQSSRYLVKRTGEKVFLECVQDMDHENMFWYRQDPGLGLRLIYFSYDVKMKEKGDIPEGYSVSREKKERFSLILESASTNQTSMYLCAIQRRRGSGEAFFGQGTRLTVV.

V gene TRBV19 combines with J gene TRBJ1-1; D might be TRBD1 (5 bases). This CDR3 is built from 15 residues. Trimming stripped 1 base from V and 0 bases from J, with 9 bases between. Germline CDR1 is LNHDA and CDR2 is SQIVND (reference sequence). The DNA for the CDR3 is TGTGCCAGTAGTATAGCGGACACCATGAACACTGAAGCTTTCTTT. This translates into CASSIADTMNTEAFF.

The V gene is TRBV25-1, the J gene TRBJ2-6; the D gene is possibly TRBD1 (5 bases). Germline V gene lookup returns CDR1 MGHDK and CDR2 SYGVNS. Trimming left V 10 bases short and J 4 bases short, with 14 bases between. This CDR3 is built from 14 residues. The CDR3 is CATSVGAGANVLTF. The CDR3 DNA sequence: TGTGCCACCTCGGTAGGGGCCGGGGCCAACGTCCTGACTTTC.

This clone appeared a single time. Germline and junction disagree at one end, which may indicate a read error. The gene calls are TRBV7-7 and TRBJ2-1, with TRBD1 as a possible D gene (6 bases). CDR1 and CDR2 from the germline V gene are SSHAT and FNYEAQ (reference sequence). CDR3 length: 15 amino acids. For the CDR3, the DNA is TGTGCTAGCAGCTCAGTTGATTCGGCACAGGGTGAGCAGTTCTTC. It specifies CASSSVDSAQGEQFF.